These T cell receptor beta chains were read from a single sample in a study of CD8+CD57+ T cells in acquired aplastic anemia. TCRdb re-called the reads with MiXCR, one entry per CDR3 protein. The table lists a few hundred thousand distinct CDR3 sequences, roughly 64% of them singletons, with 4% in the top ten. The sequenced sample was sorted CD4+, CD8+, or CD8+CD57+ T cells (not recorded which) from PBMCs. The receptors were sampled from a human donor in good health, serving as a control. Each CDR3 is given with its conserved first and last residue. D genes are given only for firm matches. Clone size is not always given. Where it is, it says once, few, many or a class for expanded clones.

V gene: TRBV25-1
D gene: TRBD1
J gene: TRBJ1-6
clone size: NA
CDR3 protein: CASALGQGDSPLHF
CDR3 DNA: TGTGCCAGCGCCCTCGGACAGGGCGATTCACCCCTCCACTTT

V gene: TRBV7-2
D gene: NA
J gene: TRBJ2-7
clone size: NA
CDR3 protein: CASSLRGTRDSEEYF
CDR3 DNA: TGTGCCAGCAGCTTAAGAGGGACCAGGGACTCCGAAGAGTACTTC

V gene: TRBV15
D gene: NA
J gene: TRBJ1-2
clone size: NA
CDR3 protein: CATSVGGANYGYTF
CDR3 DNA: TGTGCCACCAGCGTCGGGGGAGCTAACTATGGCTACACCTTC

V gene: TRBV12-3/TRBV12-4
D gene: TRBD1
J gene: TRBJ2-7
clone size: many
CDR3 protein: CASSASGGVTYEQYF
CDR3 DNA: TGTGCCAGCAGCGCCTCAGGGGGTGTCACCTACGAGCAGTACTTC

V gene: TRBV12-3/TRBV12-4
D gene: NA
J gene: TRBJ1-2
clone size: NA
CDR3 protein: CASVPLTRGALGYF
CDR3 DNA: TGTGCCAGCGTCCCACTGACCAGGGGCGCTCTAGGCTACTTC

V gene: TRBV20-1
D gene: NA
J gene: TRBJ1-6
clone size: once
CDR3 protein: CSARASELNSSPLHF
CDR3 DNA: TGCAGTGCTAGAGCGAGCGAACTAAACAGTTCACCCCTCCACTTT

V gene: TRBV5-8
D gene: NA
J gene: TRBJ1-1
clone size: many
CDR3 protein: CASSLGARGTTEAFF
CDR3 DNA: TGTGCCAGCAGCTTGGGGGCGCGGGGGACCACTGAAGCTTTCTTT

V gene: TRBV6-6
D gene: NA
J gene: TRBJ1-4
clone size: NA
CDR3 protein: CASGGSVGEKLFF
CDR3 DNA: TGTGCCAGCGGGGGGTCCGTGGGTGAAAAACTGTTTTTT

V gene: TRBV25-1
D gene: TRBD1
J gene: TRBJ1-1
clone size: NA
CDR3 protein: CASRQGANTEAFF
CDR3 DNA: TGTGCCAGCAGACAGGGGGCGAACACTGAAGCTTTCTTT

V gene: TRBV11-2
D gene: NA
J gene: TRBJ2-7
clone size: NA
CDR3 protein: CASSFSDRGSYEQYF
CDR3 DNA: TGTGCCAGCAGCTTTTCCGACCGGGGCTCCTACGAGCAGTACTTC

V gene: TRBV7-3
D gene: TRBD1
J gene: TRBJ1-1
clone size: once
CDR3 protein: CASSDRGGDTEAFF
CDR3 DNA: TGTGCCAGCAGTGACAGGGGGGGTGACACTGAAGCTTTCTTT

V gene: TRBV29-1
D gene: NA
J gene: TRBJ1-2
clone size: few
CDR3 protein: CSVEEWRGDGYTF
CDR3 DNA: TGCAGCGTTGAGGAGTGGCGGGGAGATGGCTACACCTTC

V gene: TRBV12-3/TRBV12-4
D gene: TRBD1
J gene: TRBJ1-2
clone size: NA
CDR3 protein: CASSPGQGSANYGYTF
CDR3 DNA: TGTGCCAGCAGCCCGGGACAGGGGTCCGCTAACTATGGCTACACCTTC

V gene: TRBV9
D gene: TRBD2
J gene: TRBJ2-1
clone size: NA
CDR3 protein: CASSSSATSGGSSYNEQFF
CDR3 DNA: TGTGCCAGCAGCTCCTCCGCGACTAGCGGGGGAAGCTCCTACAATGAGCAGTTCTTC

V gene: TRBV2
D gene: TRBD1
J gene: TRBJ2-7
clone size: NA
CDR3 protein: CASSRDRGYAGELYF
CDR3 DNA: TGTGCCAGCAGTCGGGACAGGGGGTACGCCGGGGAGCTGTACTTC

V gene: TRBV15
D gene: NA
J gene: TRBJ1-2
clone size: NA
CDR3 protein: CATSRGQANYGYTF
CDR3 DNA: TGTGCCACCAGCAGAGGGCAGGCGAACTATGGCTACACCTTC

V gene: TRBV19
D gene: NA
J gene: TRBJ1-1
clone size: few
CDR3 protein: CASSPGSGYTEAFF
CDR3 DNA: TGTGCCAGTAGTCCGGGATCCGGGTACACTGAAGCTTTCTTT

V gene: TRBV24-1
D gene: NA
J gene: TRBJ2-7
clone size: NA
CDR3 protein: CATSEHGTNYEQHF
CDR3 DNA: TGTGCCACCAGTGAGCATGGGACAAACTATGAGCAGCACTTC

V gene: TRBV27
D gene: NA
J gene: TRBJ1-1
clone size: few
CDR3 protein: CASSLRAGIAFF
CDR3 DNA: TGTGCCAGCAGTTTACGGGCAGGGATAGCTTTCTTT

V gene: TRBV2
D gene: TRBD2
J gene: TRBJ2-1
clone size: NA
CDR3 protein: CASSAGLGGNNEQFF
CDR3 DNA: TGTGCCAGCAGCGCGGGACTAGGGGGGAACAATGAGCAGTTCTTC

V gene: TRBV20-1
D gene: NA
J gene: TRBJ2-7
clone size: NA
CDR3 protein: CSVRQQAGGEYF
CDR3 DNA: TGCAGTGTTAGACAACAGGCAGGGGGGGAGTACTTC

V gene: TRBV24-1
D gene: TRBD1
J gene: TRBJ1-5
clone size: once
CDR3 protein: CATSDPRQGSNQPQHF
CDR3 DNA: TGTGCCACCAGTGATCCCAGACAGGGTAGCAATCAGCCCCAGCATTTT

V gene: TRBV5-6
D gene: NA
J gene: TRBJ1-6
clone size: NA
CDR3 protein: CATHVGTGNSPLHF
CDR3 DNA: TGTGCCACCCACGTGGGCACTGGGAATTCACCCCTCCACTTT

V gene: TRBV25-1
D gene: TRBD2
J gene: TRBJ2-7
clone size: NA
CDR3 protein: CASSGRAGAYEQYF
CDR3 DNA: TGTGCCAGCAGCGGACGAGCGGGGGCCTACGAGCAGTACTTC

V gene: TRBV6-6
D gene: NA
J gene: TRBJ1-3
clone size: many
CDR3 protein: CASSIRGVVGNTIYF
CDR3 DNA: TGTGCCAGCAGTATTCGAGGGGTGGTTGGAAACACCATATATTTT

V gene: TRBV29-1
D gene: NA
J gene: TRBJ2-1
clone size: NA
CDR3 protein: CSAGVAGNEQFF
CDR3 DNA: TGCAGCGCCGGGGTGGCTGGCAACGAGCAGTTCTTC

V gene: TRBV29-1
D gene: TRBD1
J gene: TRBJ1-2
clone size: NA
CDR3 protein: CSTLTGGDYGYTF
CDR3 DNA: TGCAGCACTCTGACAGGGGGGGACTATGGCTACACCTTC

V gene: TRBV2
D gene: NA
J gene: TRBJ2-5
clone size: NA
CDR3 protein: CASTPQGTLYGYTFGSF
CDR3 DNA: NA

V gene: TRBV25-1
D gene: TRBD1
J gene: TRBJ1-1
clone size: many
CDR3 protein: CASSAGQIYTEAFF
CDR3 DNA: TGTGCCAGCAGTGCGGGACAGATCTACACTGAAGCTTTCTTT

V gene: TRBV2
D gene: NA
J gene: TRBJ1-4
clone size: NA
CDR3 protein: CAGRTDSNEKLFF
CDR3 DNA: TGTGCAGGCCGGACAGATTCTAATGAAAAACTGTTTTTT

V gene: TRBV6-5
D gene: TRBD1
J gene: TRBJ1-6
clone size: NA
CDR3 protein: CASSPGTGHNSPLHF
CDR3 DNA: TGCGCCAGCAGTCCCGGGACAGGGCACAATTCACCCCTCCACTTT

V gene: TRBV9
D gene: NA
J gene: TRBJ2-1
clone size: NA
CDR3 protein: CASSVRTDGTDFQFF
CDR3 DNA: TGTGCCAGCAGCGTGAGGACGGACGGGACTGACTTTCAGTTCTTC

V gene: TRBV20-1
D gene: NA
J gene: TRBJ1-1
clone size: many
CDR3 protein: CSAIPGRVMNTEAFF
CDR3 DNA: TGCAGTGCTATTCCAGGACGCGTTATGAACACTGAAGCTTTCTTT

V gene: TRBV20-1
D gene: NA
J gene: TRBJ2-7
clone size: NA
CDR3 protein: CSAKGRNQPPYEQYF
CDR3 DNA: TGCAGTGCTAAGGGTAGGAATCAGCCCCCCTACGAGCAGTACTTC

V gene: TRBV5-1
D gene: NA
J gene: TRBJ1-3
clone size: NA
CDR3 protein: CASSAEGFSGNTIYF
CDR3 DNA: TGTGCCAGCAGCGCAGAGGGTTTCTCTGGAAACACCATATATTTT

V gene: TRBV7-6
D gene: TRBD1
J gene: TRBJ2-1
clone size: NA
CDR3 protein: CASSLQGAHEQFF
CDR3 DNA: TGTGCCAGCAGCTTACAGGGGGCGCATGAGCAGTTCTTC

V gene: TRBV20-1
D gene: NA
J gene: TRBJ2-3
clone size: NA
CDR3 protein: CSATIQQYF
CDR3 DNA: TGCAGTGCTACCATCCAACAGTATTTT

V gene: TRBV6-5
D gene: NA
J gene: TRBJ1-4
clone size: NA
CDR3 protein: CASSSNEKLFF
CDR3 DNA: TGTGCCAGCAGTTCGAATGAAAAACTGTTTTTT

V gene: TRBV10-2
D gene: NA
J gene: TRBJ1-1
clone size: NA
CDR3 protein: CASILPLRDTEAFF
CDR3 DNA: TGCGCCAGCATTCTCCCACTACGGGACACTGAAGCTTTCTTT

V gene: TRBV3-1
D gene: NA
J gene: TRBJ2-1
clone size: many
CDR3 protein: CASSHRSPNEQFF
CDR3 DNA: TGTGCCAGCAGCCACAGATCCCCCAATGAGCAGTTCTTC

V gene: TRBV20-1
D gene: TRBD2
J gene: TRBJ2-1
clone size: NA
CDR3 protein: CSARLAGAKSSYNEQFF
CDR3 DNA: TGCAGTGCTAGATTAGCGGGGGCCAAAAGCTCCTACAATGAGCAGTTCTTC

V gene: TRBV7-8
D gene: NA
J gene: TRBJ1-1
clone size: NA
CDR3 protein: CASSPEKATEAFF
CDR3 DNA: TGTGCCAGCAGCCCCGAAAAAGCCACTGAAGCTTTCTTT

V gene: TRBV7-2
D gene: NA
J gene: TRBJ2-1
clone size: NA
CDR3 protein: CASSLVFHKWEDSYNEQFF
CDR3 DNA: TGTGCCAGCAGCTTAGTGTTTCATAAATGGGAGGACTCCTACAATGAGCAGTTCTTC

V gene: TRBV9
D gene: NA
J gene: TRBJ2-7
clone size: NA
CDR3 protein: CASSYPSGDTQYF
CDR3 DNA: TGTGCCAGCAGCTACCCGTCCGGAGACACGCAGTACTTC

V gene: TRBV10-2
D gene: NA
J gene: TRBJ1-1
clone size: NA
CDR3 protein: CASIVEVGNTPAFF
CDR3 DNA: TGCGCCAGCATTGTCGAAGTTGGGAACACTCCCGCTTTCTTT

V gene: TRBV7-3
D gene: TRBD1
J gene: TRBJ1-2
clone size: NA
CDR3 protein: CASSRDRGTPKTGF
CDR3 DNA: TGTGCCAGCAGCCGGGACAGGGGGACGCCGAAGACCGGGTTC

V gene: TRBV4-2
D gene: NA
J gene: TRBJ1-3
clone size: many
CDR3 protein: CASSQVRADTIYF
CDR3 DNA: TGTGCCAGCAGCCAAGTTCGAGCAGACACCATATATTTT

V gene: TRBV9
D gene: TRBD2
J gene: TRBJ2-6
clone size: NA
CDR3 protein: CASSLGLAGTTEAF
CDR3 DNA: TGTGCCAGCAGCTTAGGTTTGGCGGGGACTACTGAAGCTTTC

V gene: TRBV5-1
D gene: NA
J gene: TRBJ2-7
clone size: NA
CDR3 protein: CASSVGGDVDEQYF
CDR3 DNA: TGCGCCAGCAGCGTAGGGGGAGACGTTGACGAGCAGTACTTC

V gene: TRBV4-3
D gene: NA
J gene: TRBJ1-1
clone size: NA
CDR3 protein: CASSYVQGNTEAFF
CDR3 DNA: TGCGCCAGCAGCTATGTACAGGGGAACACTGAAGCTTTCTTT

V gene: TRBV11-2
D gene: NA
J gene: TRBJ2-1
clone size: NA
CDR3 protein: CASSSVGAQFF
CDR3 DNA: TGTGCCAGCAGCTCCGTTGGTGCGCAGTTCTTC

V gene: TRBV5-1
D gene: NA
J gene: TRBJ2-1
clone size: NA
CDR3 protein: CASSLAPPGYNEQFF
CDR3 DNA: TGCGCCAGCAGCTTGGCCCCCCCCGGGTACAATGAGCAGTTCTTC

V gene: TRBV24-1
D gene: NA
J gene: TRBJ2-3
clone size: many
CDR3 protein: CATSDLQVTDTQYF
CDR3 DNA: TGTGCCACCAGTGATTTGCAAGTAACAGATACGCAGTATTTT

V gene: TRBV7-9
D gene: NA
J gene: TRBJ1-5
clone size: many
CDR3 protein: CASSWVDQPQHF
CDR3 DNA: TGTGCCAGCAGCTGGGTCGATCAGCCCCAGCATTTT

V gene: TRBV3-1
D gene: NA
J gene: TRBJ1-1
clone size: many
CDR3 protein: CASSQEVGRVSTEAFF
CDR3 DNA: TGTGCCAGCAGCCAAGAAGTGGGGCGAGTTAGCACTGAAGCTTTCTTT

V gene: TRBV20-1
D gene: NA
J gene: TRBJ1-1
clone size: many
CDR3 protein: CSASGVANTEAFF
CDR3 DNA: TGCAGTGCTAGTGGTGTAGCGAACACTGAAGCTTTCTTT

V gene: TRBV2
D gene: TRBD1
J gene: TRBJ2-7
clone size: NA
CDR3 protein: CASSHRTGNRYEEYF
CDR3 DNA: TGTGCCAGCAGCCACCGGACAGGGAACCGGTACGAGGAGTACTTC